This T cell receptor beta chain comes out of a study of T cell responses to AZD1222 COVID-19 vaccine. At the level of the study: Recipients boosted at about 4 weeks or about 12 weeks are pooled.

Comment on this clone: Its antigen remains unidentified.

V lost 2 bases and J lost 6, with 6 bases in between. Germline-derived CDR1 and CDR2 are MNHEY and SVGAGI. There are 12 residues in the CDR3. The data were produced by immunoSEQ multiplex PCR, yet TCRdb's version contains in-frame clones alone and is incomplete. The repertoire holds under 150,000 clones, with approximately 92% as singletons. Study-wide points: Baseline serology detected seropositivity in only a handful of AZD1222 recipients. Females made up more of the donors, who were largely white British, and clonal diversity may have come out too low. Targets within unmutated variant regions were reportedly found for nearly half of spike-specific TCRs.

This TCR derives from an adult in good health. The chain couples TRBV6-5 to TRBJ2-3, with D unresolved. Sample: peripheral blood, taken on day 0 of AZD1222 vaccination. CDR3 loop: CASSYGRDTQYF. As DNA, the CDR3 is TGTGCCAGCAGTTACGGCAGGGATACGCAGTATTTT.